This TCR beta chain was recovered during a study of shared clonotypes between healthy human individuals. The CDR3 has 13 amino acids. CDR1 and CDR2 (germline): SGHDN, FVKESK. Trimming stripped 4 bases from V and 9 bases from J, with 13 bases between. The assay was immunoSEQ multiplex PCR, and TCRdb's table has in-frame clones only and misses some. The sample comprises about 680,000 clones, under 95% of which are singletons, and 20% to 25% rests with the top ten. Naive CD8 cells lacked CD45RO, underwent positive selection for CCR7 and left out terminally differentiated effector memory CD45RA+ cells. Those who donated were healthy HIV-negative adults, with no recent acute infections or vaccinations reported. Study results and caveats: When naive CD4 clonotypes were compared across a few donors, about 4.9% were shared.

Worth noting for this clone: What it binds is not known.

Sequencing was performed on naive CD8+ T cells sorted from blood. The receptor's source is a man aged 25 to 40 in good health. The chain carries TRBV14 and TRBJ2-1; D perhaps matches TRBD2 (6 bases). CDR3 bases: TGTGCCAGCAGCCTCGGACTGGGGGGTGAGCAGTTCTTC. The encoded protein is CASSLGLGGEQFF.